The clone carrying this T cell receptor beta chain was detected many times. The antigen is unknown. The sample is drawn from a study of T cell repertoires in cytomegalovirus infection. Study information: Public TCR beta signature analysis indicated the presence of both CMV infection and matching HLA type.

TCRdb analysed the reads with MiXCR anew, one entry per CDR3 protein. This sample has some 920,000 distinct CDR3 sequences, with around 29% found just once. Germline loops: CDR1 SGHDT, CDR2 YYEEEE. The CDR3 contains 17 residues. Trimming removed 0 bases from V and 1 base from J, with 16 bases in between. The study's findings and limits: Dominant in the ex vivo response were TCR beta clonotypes restricted by HLA-C and specific for CMV.

The gene calls are TRBV5-6 and TRBJ1-1, with no clear D. This TCR was sampled from a human donor in good health (CMV status not recorded). Some clones in this sample may be carry-over from other donors' samples. Source: cultured CD8+ T cells from PBMCs, taken from culture after CMV antigen stimulation. The CDR3 sequence: CASSLALLVQQNTEAFF. DNA for the CDR3: TGTGCCAGCAGCTTGGCGCTCTTGGTTCAGCAGAACACTGAAGCTTTCTTT. Full variable domain (missing parts from reference TRBV5-6 and TRBJ1-1): DAGVTQSPTHLIKTRGQQVTLRCSPKSGHDTVSWYQQALGQGPQFIFQYYEEEERQRGNFPDRFSGHQFPNYSSELNVNALLLGDSALYLCASSLALLVQQNTEAFFGQGTRLTVV.